The clone carrying this TCR beta chain has a handful of counts. As yet, its antigen is unknown. It was with a sample-barcoded 5' primer and a J-beta primer mix that a second PCR of roughly 7 to 12 cycles was run. TCRdb re-analysed the 5' RACE reads in MiXCR, keeping a single row per CDR3 protein. The sample yields about 1,500,000 distinct CDR3 sequences, about 30% seen once. The sample providers were healthy Caucasian people from Russia, aged about 6 to 90. For every donor, a draw yielded about 10 milliliters of peripheral blood. The CDR3 is 16 amino acids. CDR1 and CDR2 (germline): SGHTS, YDEGEE. With 2 bases removed from V and 0 bases from J, the gap between germline ends came to 12 bases. These data originate in a study of blood T cells in healthy people across ages. Study results and caveats: Significant beta diversity loss was already apparent by age approximately 42, declining roughly linearly. Any conclusive comparison of naive versus antigen-experienced cells was prevented by using unsorted PBMCs.

V gene TRBV5-8 combines with J gene TRBJ2-1; D call uncertain. The TCR sequence derives from a woman in her twenties or thirties in good health. Material: blood. In DNA, the CDR3 is TGTGCCAGCAGCTTAGCCCTGATGCGCTCCTACAATGAGCAGTTCTTC. Translation gives CASSLALMRSYNEQFF.